These T cell receptor beta chains were read from a single sample in a study of T cell clones after liver transplantation. Sequencing was performed with immunoSEQ multiplex PCR; in TCRdb, only in-frame clones are kept and a portion is missing. The data show more than 95,000 clones, approximately 78% seen once. Sequenced here: CD4+ T cells from blood, sampled before liver transplant. These receptor sequences come from a human donor who received a liver transplant. Each CDR3 is given with its conserved first and last residue. Each record gives: J gene, V gene, CDR3 length, clone size, D gene, CDR3 DNA, CDR3 protein. A D gene is named only where the DNA matches it firmly. Clone size is stated in some rows and not others, as once, few, many or a class when expanded.

TRBJ1-3 | TRBV2 | 16 | NA | NA | TGTGCCAGCAGTGAACGTCGACTTAACTCTGGAAACACCATATATTTT | CASSERRLNSGNTIYF
TRBJ2-5 | TRBV7-3 | 14 | NA | TRBD1 | TGTGCCAGCAGCCAGACAGGGTTCCAAGAGACCCAGTACTTC | CASSQTGFQETQYF
TRBJ2-3 | TRBV7-6 | 13 | few | NA | TGTGCCAGCAGCTTATACAGCACAGATACGCAGTATTTT | CASSLYSTDTQYF
TRBJ1-3 | TRBV7-3 | 12 | once | NA | TGTGCCAGCAGCCTGCACCTGGACACCATATATTTT | CASSLHLDTIYF
TRBJ2-2 | TRBV9 | 13 | few | NA | TGTGCCAGCAGCACCAGTGGGGCCGGGGAGCTGTTTTTT | CASSTSGAGELFF
TRBJ1-2 | TRBV30 | 15 | NA | TRBD1 | TGTGCCTGGAGTGTAGATGGACAGGGGCACGATGGCTACACCTTC | CAWSVDGQGHDGYTF
TRBJ2-2 | TRBV18 | 15 | NA | TRBD1 | TGTGCCAGCTCACCCCAAGGGGGCGGCACCGGGGAGCTGTTTTTT | CASSPQGGGTGELFF
TRBJ2-3 | TRBV6-5 | 13 | few | NA | TGTGCCAGCAGACCGGGGGTGACAGATACGCAGTATTTT | CASRPGVTDTQYF
TRBJ2-1 | TRBV29-1 | 14 | NA | NA | TGCAGCGTTGTGACCGGGCCCCTATACAATGAGCAGTTCTTC | CSVVTGPLYNEQFF
TRBJ1-5 | TRBV10-3 | 20 | NA | TRBD1 | TGTGCCATCAGTGAGTCAGGGGGCCCGGGACAGTTTTATAGCAATCAGCCCCAGCATTTT | CAISESGGPGQFYSNQPQHF
TRBJ1-4 | TRBV28 | 13 | NA | TRBD1 | TGTGCCAGTACCAGGGGGGCCAATGAAAAACTGTTTTTT | CASTRGANEKLFF
TRBJ2-5 | TRBV6-4 | 16 | once | NA | TGTGCCAGCAGTGACTCGAGTCCGGACAACCAAGAGACCCAGTACTTC | CASSDSSPDNQETQYF
TRBJ1-1 | TRBV5-4 | 13 | NA | NA | TGTGCCAGCACCGAAGATGAGGGAACTGAAGCTTTCTTT | CASTEDEGTEAFF
TRBJ1-2 | TRBV2 | 14 | NA | TRBD1 | TGTGCCAGCAGTTTCGACAGGGGTCTCTATGGCTACACCTTC | CASSFDRGLYGYTF
TRBJ1-1 | TRBV27 | 12 | NA | NA | TGTGCTAGTTCGGACCCTGTAAAGGGAGCTTTCTTT | CASSDPVKGAFF
TRBJ1-1 | TRBV19 | 15 | NA | TRBD1 | TGTGCCAGTAGTTTGGACAGGGGGCTTACAAGTGGGGCTTTCTTT | CASSLDRGLTSGAFF
TRBJ1-4 | TRBV2 | 15 | NA | TRBD1 | TGTGCCAGCAGAGAGCCGGGACAGGGGATTTTAAAACTGTTTTTT | CASREPGQGILKLFF
TRBJ2-3 | TRBV10-3 | 15 | NA | TRBD1 | TGTGCCATCAGGTTTGGGACAGGGAGCACAGATACGCAGTATTTT | CAIRFGTGSTDTQYF
TRBJ2-7 | TRBV7-2 | 10 | NA | NA | TGTGCCAGCGGGAACTACGAGCAGTACTTC | CASGNYEQYF
TRBJ2-5 | TRBV19 | 16 | NA | TRBD2 | TGTGCCAGTAGTTCGAGGACTAGCGGGAATGGAGAGACCCAGTACTTC | CASSSRTSGNGETQYF
TRBJ2-1 | TRBV19 | 15 | NA | TRBD2 | TGTGCCAGTAACCCCGGGACTAGCGGGATCAATGAGCAGTTCTTC | CASNPGTSGINEQFF
TRBJ2-1 | TRBV6-4 | 12 | few | NA | TGTGCCAGCAGTGACTCGAGGGGGGAGCAGTTCTTC | CASSDSRGEQFF
TRBJ1-2 | TRBV9 | 17 | few | NA | TGTGCCAGCAGCGCAATGAAGATGGGACGGACTGTTTATGGCTACACCTTC | CASSAMKMGRTVYGYTF
TRBJ2-1 | TRBV5-4 | 15 | NA | NA | TGTGCCAGCAGGCCTAAGATGGCCTCCTACAATGAGCAGTTCTTC | CASRPKMASYNEQFF
TRBJ1-4 | TRBV7-9 | 15 | NA | TRBD1 | TGTGCCAGCAGCGTAACCGGGACAGGGGACGAAAAACTGTTTTTT | CASSVTGTGDEKLFF
TRBJ1-2 | TRBV2 | 14 | NA | NA | TGTGCCAGCAGTGAAGAGGGGCGAGGTGGTGGCTACACCTTC | CASSEEGRGGGYTF
TRBJ2-3 | TRBV5-4 | 16 | NA | TRBD2 | TGTGCCAGCAGATTAGAAGCGGGGGCAAGAGGGGATACGCAGTATTTT | CASRLEAGARGDTQYF
TRBJ2-7 | TRBV15 | 13 | NA | NA | TGTGCCACCAGCAGAGATCAGGGTTACGAGCAGTACTTC | CATSRDQGYEQYF
TRBJ1-5 | TRBV19 | 15 | NA | NA | TGTGCCAGTAGGGAACAGGGAAGGAGCAATCAGCCCCAGCATTTT | CASREQGRSNQPQHF
TRBJ2-7 | TRBV5-1 | 13 | NA | NA | TGCGCCAGCAGCCACAGCTTCTCCTACGAGCAGTACTTC | CASSHSFSYEQYF
TRBJ1-2 | TRBV4-1 | 13 | NA | NA | TGCGCCAGCAGGGCCGGGGCTAACTATGGCTACACCTTC | CASRAGANYGYTF
TRBJ2-7 | TRBV30 | 16 | NA | NA | TGTGCCTGGAGTGTAGCTTCTAAAATGCGGGCCTACGAGCAGTACTTC | CAWSVASKMRAYEQYF
TRBJ2-5 | TRBV19 | 15 | NA | NA | TGTGCCAGTAATCAGGGATGGAGTTTCGGAGAGACCCAGTACTTC | CASNQGWSFGETQYF
TRBJ1-6 | TRBV6-4 | 13 | NA | NA | TGTGCCAGCAGTGGGGGGGTTGGTTCACCCCTCCACTTT | CASSGGVGSPLHF
TRBJ2-7 | TRBV29-1 | 15 | NA | TRBD2 | TGCAGCGTTGTACTGAGCGGGACCCCCCCCTACGAGCAGTACTTC | CSVVLSGTPPYEQYF
TRBJ1-2 | TRBV19 | 15 | NA | TRBD1 | TGTGCCAGTAGAGTGGGGACAGGGGGCGATTATGGCTACACCTTC | CASRVGTGGDYGYTF
TRBJ2-3 | TRBV20-1 | 11 | NA | NA | TGCAGTGGACTTAGCACAGATACGCAGTATTTT | CSGLSTDTQYF